The 24 T cell receptor beta chains reported below all come from one sample, sequenced in a study of blood T cell repertoires in COVID-19. Using immunoSEQ multiplex PCR, the repertoire was profiled, and TCRdb retains in-frame clones only, with some absent. The data show roughly 150,000 clones, with around nine tenths seen just once and around 5% held by the top ten. Sequencing was carried out using peripheral blood. These receptors were obtained from a human donor in a cohort sampled during active COVID-19.

The V and J genes are TRBV28 and TRBJ2-2, with a weak D call TRBD2 (6 bases). The germline CDR1 and CDR2 sequences are MDHEN and SYDVKM. Trimming shortened V by 2 bases and J by 4 bases, and 17 bases separated the two germline ends. This CDR3 comprises 17 residues. CDR3: CASSLLRGRGVTGELFF. CDR3 DNA sequence: TGTGCCAGCAGTTTACTACGGGGGAGAGGGGTCACCGGGGAGCTGTTTTTT.

The chain is built from TRBV7-3 and TRBJ2-1; 7 bases fit TRBD2. The CDR3 runs 15 residues. V trimming: 3 bases; J trimming: 4 bases; junction bases outside the gene matches: 6. Germline CDR1 reads SGHTA; CDR2 reads FQGTGA. CDR3 loop: CASSFEAGAYNEQFF. CDR3 nucleotide sequence: TGTGCCAGCAGCTTTGAGGCGGGAGCGTACAATGAGCAGTTCTTC.

The rearrangement uses TRBV5-1 and TRBJ1-1; TRBD1 is a possible D gene (6 bases). CDR3 length equals 14 residues. Germline V gene sequence: CDR1 SGHRS, CDR2 YFSETQ. The ends were cut back, 2 bases at V and 0 bases at J, with 8 bases in the middle. CDR3 nucleotides: TGCGCCAGCAGCTTTAGGGGGATGAACACTGAAGCTTTCTTT. It is translated as CASSFRGMNTEAFF.

The V and J genes are TRBV6-2 or TRBV6-3 and TRBJ2-5, with 9 bases aligning to TRBD2. J was trimmed by 5 bases and V by 4 bases; bases with no gene match: 8. CDR1 is MNHEY and CDR2 is SVGEGT in the germline V gene. This CDR3 is built from 15 residues. DNA for the CDR3: TGTGCCAGCAGTTCCCTAGCGGGGACGCGGGAGACCCAGTACTTC. It specifies CASSSLAGTRETQYF.

V and J are TRBV1 and TRBJ2-1; no DNA check was done on the table's D call, TRBD2. TRBV1 is recorded as a pseudogene. The CDR3 runs 17 residues. The CDR3 is CTSSQRPGTSRGNEQFF. The CDR3 DNA follows: TGCACCAGCAGCCAGCGACCTGGGACTAGCCGAGGCAATGAGCAGTTCTTC.

V is TRBV6-6 and J is TRBJ1-2, with 8 bases that match TRBD1. Germline V gene sequence: CDR1 MNHNY, CDR2 SVGAGI (reference sequence). Germline trimming cut 0 bases from V and 8 bases from J; bases unmatched to any gene: 8. The CDR3 runs 15 residues. The CDR3, as DNA: TGTGCCAGCAGTTACTCCGATGGACAGGGTGGAGGCTACACCTTC. This gives the protein CASSYSDGQGGGYTF.

V usage is TRBV7-6 and J usage is TRBJ2-5; D perhaps matches TRBD1 (6 bases). This CDR3 comprises 11 residues. V lost 5 bases, J lost 12 bases, and 13 bases lay in between. Looked up from germline, CDR1 is SGHVS and CDR2 is FNYEAQ. CDR3 in DNA: TGTGCCAGCAGCCAGGGGACCGGGGAGTACTTC. Protein product: CASSQGTGEYF.

The chain combines TRBV6-2 or TRBV6-3 with TRBJ2-3; the D gene is possibly TRBD2 (5 bases). V lost 2 bases and J lost 5, with 23 bases in between. CDR1 MNHEY and CDR2 SVGEGT come from the germline V gene. This CDR3 spans 18 amino acids. CDR3 sequence: CASSYEVIRDSTQDTQYF. CDR3 in DNA: TGTGCCAGCAGTTACGAGGTCATCCGGGATTCGACCCAAGATACGCAGTATTTT.

The chain links TRBV7-9 to TRBJ1-4, with a possible D match to TRBD1 (6 bases). Trimming removed 1 base at V and 0 bases at J, with 6 bases between. This CDR3 is built from 15 residues. Germline values: CDR1 SEHNR, CDR2 FQNEAQ (reference sequence). CDR3 in amino acids: CASSLGTATNEKLFF. The CDR3 nucleotides read TGTGCCAGCAGCTTAGGGACAGCAACTAATGAAAAACTGTTTTTT.

This chain uses TRBV7-2 with TRBJ2-2, with 7 nucleotides matching TRBD2. V shed 10 bases, J shed 0 bases, and the junction held 5 bases outside the gene matches. Germline loops: CDR1 SGHTA, CDR2 FQGNSA. The CDR3 covers 14 residues. CDR3 DNA sequence: TGTGCCAATGCGGGGGACGCGAACACCGGGGAGCTGTTTTTT. This encodes CANAGDANTGELFF.

This chain uses TRBV27 with TRBJ1-2, with TRBD1 matching 9 bases. CDR1 MNHEY and CDR2 SMNVEV come from the germline V gene (reference sequence). J lost 6 bases, V lost 1 base, and 9 bases had no gene match. The CDR3 runs to 16 residues. The DNA for the CDR3 is TGTGCCAGCAGTTTATGGGGGACAGGGTCTTTCCATGGCTACACCTTC. It translates to CASSLWGTGSFHGYTF.

This sequence joins TRBV5-6 and TRBJ2-1; the match to TRBD2 covers 9 bases. Germline V gene lookup returns CDR1 SGHDT and CDR2 YYEEEE. The CDR3 loop spans 16 amino acids. V lost 0 bases, J lost 5 bases, and 6 bases stayed unmatched. The CDR3 here is CASSLGPSGANNEQFF. The CDR3 region has the DNA TGTGCCAGCAGCTTGGGACCTAGCGGGGCGAACAATGAGCAGTTCTTC.

This chain connects TRBV2 to TRBJ2-3; 8 nucleotides line up with TRBD2. CDR1 SNHLY and CDR2 FYNNEI come from the germline V gene. Trimming at V came to 7 bases and at J to 1 base, leaving 13 bases not matched to a gene. CDR3 length: 17 residues. The CDR3 DNA sequence: TGTGCCAGCAAGGGGGGCGGGGGGCCCTTTGGCACAGATACGCAGTATTTT. Amino acids: CASKGGGGPFGTDTQYF.

The rearrangement links TRBV30 to TRBJ2-7; TRBD2 aligns across 13 bases. CDR3 size: 15 residues. Per germline, CDR1 GTSNPN and CDR2 SVGIG (reference sequence). V dropped 3 bases and J dropped 6; count of bases not matched to a gene: 8. CDR3 in amino acids: CAWREKRTSGGEQYF. The CDR3, as DNA: TGTGCCTGGAGGGAGAAAAGGACTAGCGGGGGCGAGCAGTACTTC.

This rearrangement joins TRBV7-9 to TRBJ2-7; TRBD2 might be the D (6 bases). V lost 5 bases to trimming and J lost 3 bases, with 14 bases between them. The germline CDR1 and CDR2 sequences are SEHNR and FQNEAQ (reference sequence). This CDR3 is built from 14 residues. The DNA for the CDR3 is TGTGCCAGCAGCCACCGGGACTCAAACTACGAGCAGTACTTC. Its protein is CASSHRDSNYEQYF.

This clone is a singleton in its sample. The V gene is TRBV7-8, the J gene TRBJ1-1; TRBD1 might be the D (6 bases). The CDR3 length is 15 residues. Looked up from germline, CDR1 is SGHVS and CDR2 is FQNEAQ. The V and J ends lost 1 base and 1 base respectively, with 10 bases between them. DNA for the CDR3: TGTGCCAGCAGCTTAGTGGACAGATCGAACACTGAAGCTTTCTTT. This gives the protein CASSLVDRSNTEAFF. Variable domain in full (rest from reference TRBV7-8 and TRBJ1-1): GAGVSQSPRYKVAKRGQDVALRCDPISGHVSLFWYQQALGQGPEFLTYFQNEAQLDKSGLPSDRFFAERPEGSVSTLKIQRTQQEDSAVYLCASSLVDRSNTEAFFGQGTRLTVV.

The chain combines TRBV10-1 with TRBJ1-1; D possibly corresponds to TRBD1 (5 bases). The CDR3 has 16 residues. CDR1 is WNHNN and CDR2 is SYGVQD in the germline V gene (reference sequence). Trimming shortened V by 0 bases and J by 1 base, and 12 bases separated the two germline ends. The CDR3 region has the DNA TGCGCCAGCAGTGAGTCTGGGGGGTTTGGGAACACTGAAGCTTTCTTT. Amino acid sequence: CASSESGGFGNTEAFF.

The V gene is TRBV7-8, the J gene TRBJ2-1; 8 bases agree with TRBD2. This CDR3 is built from 14 residues. Germline V gene lookup returns CDR1 SGHVS and CDR2 FQNEAQ. Trimming took 10 bases from V and 12 from J; bases not matched to a gene: 17. CDR3 sequence: CATLGSGGPKGQFF. The CDR3 DNA sequence: TGTGCCACCCTAGGGAGCGGGGGACCCAAGGGGCAGTTCTTC.

A single count supports this clone. The V call is TRBV19, the J call TRBJ1-5; a possible D gene is TRBD1 (6 bases). The CDR3 totals 17 residues. V lost 3 bases to trimming and J lost 9 bases, with 24 bases between them. CDR1 is LNHDA, CDR2 SQIVND, per germline (reference sequence). CDR3 in amino acids: CASSIPLGQSRPGPQHF. The DNA for the CDR3 is TGTGCCAGTAGTATCCCCCTTGGACAGAGCCGCCCTGGGCCCCAGCATTTT.

The V and J genes are TRBV2 and TRBJ1-6; a possible D gene is TRBD1 (6 bases). Germline V gene lookup returns CDR1 SNHLY and CDR2 FYNNEI. There are 14 residues in the CDR3. Trimming took 2 bases from V and 9 from J, leaving 11 bases between them. CDR3 protein: CASSEIQGASPLHF. In DNA, the CDR3 is TGTGCCAGCAGTGAAATACAGGGTGCTTCACCCCTCCACTTT.

The chain recombines TRBV7-2 with TRBJ2-3; 9 nucleotides line up with TRBD2. Germline CDR1 is SGHTA and CDR2 is FQGNSA. V lost 5 bases, J lost 4 bases, and 7 bases stayed unmatched. The CDR3 is made up of 15 amino acids. The CDR3 DNA sequence: TGTGCCAGCAGCCCCGGGACTAGCTACGCAGATACGCAGTATTTT. Its translation: CASSPGTSYADTQYF.

The chain employs TRBV29-1 and TRBJ1-1; D is possibly TRBD1 (5 bases). CDR1 and CDR2 (germline): SQVTM, ANQGSEA. This CDR3 is built from 15 residues. The ends were cut back, 2 bases at V and 5 bases at J, with 18 bases in the middle. This CDR3 is CSVEQGIETRTEAFF. The DNA of the CDR3 is TGCAGCGTTGAACAGGGTATTGAGACTAGAACTGAAGCTTTCTTT.

This chain links TRBV7-9 with TRBJ1-2; D not resolved. V lost 8 bases and J lost 6, with 16 bases in between. Germline V gene lookup returns CDR1 SEHNR and CDR2 FQNEAQ (reference sequence). The CDR3 is 13 amino acids. The chain's CDR3 is CASLELSKDGYTF. In DNA form, the CDR3 reads TGTGCCAGCCTCGAACTATCCAAGGATGGCTACACCTTC.

This rearrangement joins TRBV4-1 to TRBJ2-3; tentatively, D is TRBD2 (6 bases). V dropped 4 bases and J dropped 3 bases, with 14 bases sitting between them. Per the germline V gene, CDR1 is MGHRA and CDR2 is YSYEKL. CDR3 length: 15 residues. DNA of the CDR3: TGCGCCAGCAGCCCCCGGGACTTCGGGACAGATACGCAGTATTTT. Its translation is CASSPRDFGTDTQYF.